This T cell receptor (beta chain) was captured in a study of beta chain features in type 1 diabetes (dated by TCRdb to the late 2010s). Broadly, across the study: Mean age, gender distribution, total cell number and subset yield were not different between patients and healthy donors. A total of 90 million to 120 million sorted cells were examined across all samples, and a strong correlation was observed between cell number per subset and RNA yield. In the study, TCRB repertoires of sorted circulating CD4+ T cell subsets from recently diagnosed type 1 diabetes patients were compared with those of matched healthy donors. Whereas all 30 or so donors provided naive and central memory subsets, regulatory and stem cell-like memory subsets were isolated from just 8 patients and about 8 healthy donors.

All of the isolated RNA was reverse transcribed with the High Capacity cDNA Reverse Transcription Kit, so expressed TCRB transcripts were sequenced. Naive, central memory and regulatory T cell samples underwent deep immunoSEQ sequencing, averaging around 3.6 million total reads per sample. Sorted cells were lysed in RLT buffer, and RNA was extracted using DNase-treated RNeasy Micro or Mini kits according to cell number. To prevent cross-contamination, every cell subset was processed on its own, while patient and healthy donor samples were processed together. Using the immunoSEQ multiplex PCR, TCRB sequences were amplified from cDNA into 87-bp fragments spanning the CDR3 region. Sequencing of the amplicons was done on the Illumina HiSeq platform. The original pipeline was this. PCR bias was computationally corrected using synthetic template baselines, reads within Hamming distance 2 were collapsed, and singletons that could not be merged were discarded. Reads were aligned against IMGT so that V, D and J genes, CDR3 length and insertions or deletions at six rearrangement sites could be assigned. Within each subset, clonotype counts were normalized to sorted cell number, and only after that were true diversity and Gini coefficients computed with the tcR R package. The overlap coefficient, calculated on TCRB nucleotide sequences, was used to quantify repertoire sharing. In its TCRdb copy, this immuneACCESS table keeps in-frame sequences only and misses some clones. Where compared with another copy, unresolved V genes explain less than half of these, and the others have no known cause. From that table come the V and J calls and clone size; the DNA was used to work out D and trimming. For this sample the table gives about 180,000 clones, of which approximately 7.8% were detected only once. 0.94% of the sample comes from the top ten.

From each donor, a single peripheral blood sample of around 120 mL on average was drawn into heparinised tubes. A BD FACSAria II was used to sort naive, central memory, regulatory and stem cell-like memory CD4+ T cells with a panel that included CD45RO, CCR7, CD25, CD127, CD95 and CD27. A purity above 98% was achieved for all sorted populations. PBMCs were separated immediately by Lymphoprep density gradient centrifugation and were stained directly, without being cultured. To minimize batch effects, samples were stained and sorted in pairs, one healthy donor with one patient per experiment. What the study reported, not specific to this receptor: Because small numbers of individuals were included in the HLA sub-analyses, any influence of HLA type on TCRB rearrangement was left unresolved. Naive, central memory and regulatory TCRB repertoires appeared to be more similar among patients than among healthy donors. Type 1 diabetes patients showed a moderate but significant shortening of TCRB CDR3 length in all four CD4+ subsets. Patients with type 1 diabetes made fewer insertions and deleted more nucleotides at VDJ recombination sites, implying thymic rearrangement abnormalities. PCR may preferentially amplify shorter templates, but because patient and control samples were amplified and corrected together, any resulting skew would affect both groups equally. Because cDNA was sequenced instead of genomic DNA, activated cells with high expression could be over-represented, although the groups did not differ in activation or CD3 levels.

The CDR3 contains 15 residues, cysteine and phenylalanine counted. Only the CDR3 portion is preserved as DNA: 45 bases, with reading frame beginning at the first base. The V end gives up 4 bases and the J end 5 bases, leaving 4 bases in the junction not matched to a gene. For CDR1 and CDR2, the germline V gene (reference sequence) lists MNHEY and SMNVEV. This clone was detected a few times. No antigen is known for it. Base-call qualities are not available, and no considerably larger clone is one nucleotide away. The specimen was central memory CD4+ T cells from blood. This clonotype was sampled from a woman in her 40s with type 1 diabetes. The V and J segments used are TRBV27 and TRBJ1-6, and TRBD1 aligns with 8 junction nucleotides. The CDR3 protein sequence reads: CASSSGQVDNSPLHF. The nucleotide sequence reads as follows: TGTGCCAGCAGTTCGGGACAGGTAGATAATTCACCCCTCCACTTT.